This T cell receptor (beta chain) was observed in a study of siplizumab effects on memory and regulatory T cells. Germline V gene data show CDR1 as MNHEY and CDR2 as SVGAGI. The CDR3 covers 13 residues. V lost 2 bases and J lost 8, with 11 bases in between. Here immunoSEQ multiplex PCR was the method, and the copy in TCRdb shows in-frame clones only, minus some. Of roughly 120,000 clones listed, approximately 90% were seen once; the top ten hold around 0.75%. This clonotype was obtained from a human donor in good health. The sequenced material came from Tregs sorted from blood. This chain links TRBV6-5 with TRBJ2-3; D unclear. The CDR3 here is CASSYGLKSTQYF. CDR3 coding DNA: TGTGCCAGCAGTTACGGTCTAAAATCTACGCAGTATTTT.